The present T cell receptor beta chain was sequenced within a study of ipilimumab plus nivolumab after autologous stem cell transplantation. For the study at large: Patients received a median of roughly five ipilimumab and about 8 nivolumab doses. Study-wide points: Per the authors, repertoire, Treg and microbiota data justify further study.

The CDR3 loop spans 16 amino acids. The germline V gene has CDR1 LNHDA and CDR2 SQIVND (reference sequence). V gave up 7 bases and J gave up 2 bases; unmatched junction bases: 9. Turning to this clone: Its target is unknown.

Some clones are missing from TCRdb's copy, which holds only in-frame ones; the method was immunoSEQ multiplex PCR. This sample has about 13,000 clones, with 55% to 85% found just once. Ipilimumab, 1 mg/kg, started 14 to 28 days after autologous transplant. Through week 26, nivolumab 3 mg/kg IV was given weeks 1, 4, 7, 10, then biweekly. J is TRBJ1-5 and V is TRBV19; 9 bases match TRBD1. Sample: PBMCs, taken in a trial of ipilimumab plus nivolumab as post-transplant consolidation. The sequence derives from a male donor with diffuse large B-cell lymphoma. This CDR3 reads CASTDLQGAGNQPQHF. CDR3 nucleotide sequence: TGTGCCAGTACCGACTTACAGGGGGCGGGCAATCAGCCCCAGCATTTT.